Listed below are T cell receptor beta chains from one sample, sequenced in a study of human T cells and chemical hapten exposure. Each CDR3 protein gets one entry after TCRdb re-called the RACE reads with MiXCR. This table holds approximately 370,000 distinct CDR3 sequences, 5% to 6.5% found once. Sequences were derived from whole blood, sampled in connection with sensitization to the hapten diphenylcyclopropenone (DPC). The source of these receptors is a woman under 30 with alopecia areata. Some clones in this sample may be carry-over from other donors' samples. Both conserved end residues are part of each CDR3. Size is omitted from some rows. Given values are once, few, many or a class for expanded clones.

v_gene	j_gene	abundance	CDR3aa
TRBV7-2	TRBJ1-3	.	CASSSVPGPRNTIYF
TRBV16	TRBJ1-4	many	CASSRGQINEKLFF
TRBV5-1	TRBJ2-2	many	CASSPGTGANTGELFF
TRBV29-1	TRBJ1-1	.	CSVHTYMNTEAFF
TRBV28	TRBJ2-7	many	CASSLGRFYEQYF
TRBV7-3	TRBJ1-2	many	CASSPDSNYGYTF
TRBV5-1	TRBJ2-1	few	CASSVTGGGSNEQFF
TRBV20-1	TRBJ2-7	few	CSAPPVRGDEQYF
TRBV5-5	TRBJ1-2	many	CASSLRETPDGYTF
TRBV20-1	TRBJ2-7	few	CSAQTGQVFIEQYF
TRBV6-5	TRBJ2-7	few	CASSYSGRDYEQYF
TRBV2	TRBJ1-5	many	CASSTQGNQPQHF
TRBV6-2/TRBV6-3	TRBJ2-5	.	CASSQTGGEETQYF
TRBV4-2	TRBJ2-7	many	CASSQERIAGGINYEQYF
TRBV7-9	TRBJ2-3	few	CASSPRGDSTDTQYF
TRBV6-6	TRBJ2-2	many	CAGGTANTGELFF
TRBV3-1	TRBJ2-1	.	CASSQGLHQSSYNEQFF
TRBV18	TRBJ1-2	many	CASSPGEDGYTF